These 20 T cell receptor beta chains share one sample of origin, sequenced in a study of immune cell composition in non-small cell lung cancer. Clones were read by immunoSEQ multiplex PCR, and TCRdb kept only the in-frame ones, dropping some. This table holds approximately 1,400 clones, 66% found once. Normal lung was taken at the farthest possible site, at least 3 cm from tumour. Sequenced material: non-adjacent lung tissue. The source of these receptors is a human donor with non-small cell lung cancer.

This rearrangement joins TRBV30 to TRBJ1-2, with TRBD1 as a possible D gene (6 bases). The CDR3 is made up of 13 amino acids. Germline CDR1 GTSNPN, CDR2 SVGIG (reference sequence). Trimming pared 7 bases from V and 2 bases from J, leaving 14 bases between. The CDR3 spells CASKTGVNYGYTF. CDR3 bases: TGTGCCTCGAAGACAGGCGTGAACTATGGCTACACCTTC.

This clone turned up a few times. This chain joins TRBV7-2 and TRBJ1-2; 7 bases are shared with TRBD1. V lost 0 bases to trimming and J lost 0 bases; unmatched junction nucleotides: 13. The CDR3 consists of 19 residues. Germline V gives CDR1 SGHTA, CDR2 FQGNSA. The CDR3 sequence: CASSLAFTLDRNSNYGYTF. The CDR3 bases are TGTGCCAGCAGCTTAGCTTTCACATTGGACAGGAACTCTAACTATGGCTACACCTTC.

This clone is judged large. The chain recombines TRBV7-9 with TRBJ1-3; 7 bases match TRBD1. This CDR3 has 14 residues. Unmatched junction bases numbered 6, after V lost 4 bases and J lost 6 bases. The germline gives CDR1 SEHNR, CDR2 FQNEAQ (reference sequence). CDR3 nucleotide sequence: TGTGCCAGCAGCTCCGAGGGACAGTTAAACACCATATATTTT. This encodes CASSSEGQLNTIYF.

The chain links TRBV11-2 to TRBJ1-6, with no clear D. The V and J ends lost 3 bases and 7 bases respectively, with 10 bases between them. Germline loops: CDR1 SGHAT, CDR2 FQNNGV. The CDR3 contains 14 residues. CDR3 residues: CASSLVVPNSPLHF. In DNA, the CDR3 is TGTGCCAGCAGCTTGGTAGTCCCCAATTCACCCCTCCACTTT.

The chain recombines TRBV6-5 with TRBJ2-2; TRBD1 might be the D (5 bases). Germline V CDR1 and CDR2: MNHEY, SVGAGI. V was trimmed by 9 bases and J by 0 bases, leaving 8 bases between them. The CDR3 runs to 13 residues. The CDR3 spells CASRQSNTGELFF. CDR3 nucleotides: TGTGCCAGTCGACAGTCGAACACCGGGGAGCTGTTTTTT.

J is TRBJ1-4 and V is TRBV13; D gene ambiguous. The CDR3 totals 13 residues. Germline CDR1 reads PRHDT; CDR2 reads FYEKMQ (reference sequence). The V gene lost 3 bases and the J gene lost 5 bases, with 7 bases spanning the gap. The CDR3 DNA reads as TGTGCCAGCAGCTTCGGGAGGAATGAAAAACTGTTTTTT. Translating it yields CASSFGRNEKLFF.

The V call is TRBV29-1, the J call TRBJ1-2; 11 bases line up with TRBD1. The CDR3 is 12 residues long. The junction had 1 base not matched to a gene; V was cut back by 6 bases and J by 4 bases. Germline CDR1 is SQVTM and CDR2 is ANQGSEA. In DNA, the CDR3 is TGCAGCGTCGGGACAGGGGGCTATGGCTACACCTTC. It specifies CSVGTGGYGYTF.

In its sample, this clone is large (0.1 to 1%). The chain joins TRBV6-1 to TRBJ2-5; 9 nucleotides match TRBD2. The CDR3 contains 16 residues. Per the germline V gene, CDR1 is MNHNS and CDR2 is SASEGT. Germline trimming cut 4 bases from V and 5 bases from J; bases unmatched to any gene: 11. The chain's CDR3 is CASSANPSGEGETQYF. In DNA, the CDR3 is TGTGCCAGCAGTGCGAATCCTAGCGGGGAGGGGGAGACCCAGTACTTC.

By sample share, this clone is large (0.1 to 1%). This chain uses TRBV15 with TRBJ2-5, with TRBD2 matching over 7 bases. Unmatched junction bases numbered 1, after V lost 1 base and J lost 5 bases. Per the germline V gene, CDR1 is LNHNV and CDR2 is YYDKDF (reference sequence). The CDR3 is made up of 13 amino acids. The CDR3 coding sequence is TGTGCCACCAGCAGAGTCGGGGGGGAGACCCAGTACTTC. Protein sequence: CATSRVGGETQYF. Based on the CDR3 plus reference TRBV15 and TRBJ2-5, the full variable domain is DAMVIQNPRYQVTQFGKPVTLSCSQTLNHNVMYWYQQKSSQAPKLLFHYYDKDFNNEADTPDNFQSRRPNTSFCFLDIRSPGLGDTAMYLCATSRVGGETQYFGPGTRLLVL.

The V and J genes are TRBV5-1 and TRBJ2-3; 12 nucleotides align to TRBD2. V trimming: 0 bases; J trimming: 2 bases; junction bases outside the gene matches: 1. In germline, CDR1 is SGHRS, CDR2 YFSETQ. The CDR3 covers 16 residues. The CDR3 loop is CASSLGLAGATDTQYF. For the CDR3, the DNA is TGCGCCAGCAGCTTGGGACTAGCGGGGGCCACAGATACGCAGTATTTT.

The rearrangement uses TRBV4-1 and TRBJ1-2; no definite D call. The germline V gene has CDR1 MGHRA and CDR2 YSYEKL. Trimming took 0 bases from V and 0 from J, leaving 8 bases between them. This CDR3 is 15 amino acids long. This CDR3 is CASSQEETPNYGYTF. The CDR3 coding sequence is TGCGCCAGCAGCCAAGAAGAAACACCTAACTATGGCTACACCTTC.

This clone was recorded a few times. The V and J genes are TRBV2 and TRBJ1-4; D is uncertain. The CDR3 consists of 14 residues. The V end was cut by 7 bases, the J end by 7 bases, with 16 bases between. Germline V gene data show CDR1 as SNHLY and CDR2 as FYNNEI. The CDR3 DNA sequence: TGTGCCAGCACTCCCGCCCCTCGGGGTGAAAAACTGTTTTTT. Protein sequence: CASTPAPRGEKLFF.

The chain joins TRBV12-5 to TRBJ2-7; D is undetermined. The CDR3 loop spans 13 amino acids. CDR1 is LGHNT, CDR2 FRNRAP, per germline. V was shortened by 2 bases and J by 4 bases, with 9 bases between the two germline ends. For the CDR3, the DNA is TGTGCTAGTGGTTTGTGGAGTTTATACGAGCAGTACTTC. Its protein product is CASGLWSLYEQYF.

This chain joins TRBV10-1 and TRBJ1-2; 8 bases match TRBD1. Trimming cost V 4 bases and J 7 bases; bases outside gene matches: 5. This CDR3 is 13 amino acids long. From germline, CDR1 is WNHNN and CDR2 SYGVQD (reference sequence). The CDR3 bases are TGCGCCAGCAGTGCCGGACAGGGTCTTGGCTACACCTTC. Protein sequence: CASSAGQGLGYTF.

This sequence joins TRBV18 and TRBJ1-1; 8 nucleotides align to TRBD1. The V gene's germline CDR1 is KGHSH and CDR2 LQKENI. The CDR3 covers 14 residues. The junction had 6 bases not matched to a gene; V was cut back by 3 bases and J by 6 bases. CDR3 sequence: CASSPIQGGPEAFF. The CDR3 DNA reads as TGTGCCAGCTCACCGATACAGGGGGGGCCTGAAGCTTTCTTT.

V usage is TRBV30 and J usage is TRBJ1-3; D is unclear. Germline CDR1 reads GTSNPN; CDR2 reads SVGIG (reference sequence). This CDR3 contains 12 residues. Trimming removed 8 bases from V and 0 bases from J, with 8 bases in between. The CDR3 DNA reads TGTGCCCTTGCGGTCTCTGGAAACACCATATATTTT. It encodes CALAVSGNTIYF.

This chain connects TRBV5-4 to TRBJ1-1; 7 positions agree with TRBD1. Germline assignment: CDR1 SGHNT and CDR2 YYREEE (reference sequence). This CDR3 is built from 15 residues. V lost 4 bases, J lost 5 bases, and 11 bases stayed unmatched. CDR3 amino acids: CASSPTGARGTEAFF. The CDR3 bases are TGTGCCAGCAGCCCCACAGGGGCGCGGGGTACTGAAGCTTTCTTT.

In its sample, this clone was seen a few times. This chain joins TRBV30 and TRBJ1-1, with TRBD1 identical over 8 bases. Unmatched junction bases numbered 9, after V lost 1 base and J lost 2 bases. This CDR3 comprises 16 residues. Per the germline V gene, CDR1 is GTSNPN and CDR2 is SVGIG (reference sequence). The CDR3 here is CAWSGALTGANTEAFF. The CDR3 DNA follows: TGTGCCTGGAGTGGAGCCCTGACAGGGGCCAACACTGAAGCTTTCTTT.

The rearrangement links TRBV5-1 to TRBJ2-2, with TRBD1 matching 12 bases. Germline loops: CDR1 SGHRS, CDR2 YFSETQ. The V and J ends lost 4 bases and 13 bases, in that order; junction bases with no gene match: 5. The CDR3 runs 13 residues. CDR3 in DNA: TGCGCCAGCAGCAGGGACAGGGGGCTGGTGCTGTTTTTT. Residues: CASSRDRGLVLFF.

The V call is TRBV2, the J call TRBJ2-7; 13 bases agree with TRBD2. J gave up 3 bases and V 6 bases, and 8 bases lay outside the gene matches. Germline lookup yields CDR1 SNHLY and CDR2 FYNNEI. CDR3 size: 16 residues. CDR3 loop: CASSAYRTSGGYEQYF. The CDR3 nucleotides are TGTGCCAGCAGCGCTTACCGGACTAGCGGGGGCTACGAGCAGTACTTC.